This TCR beta chain comes out of a study of T cells in women clearing cervical HPV infection. The length of the CDR3 is 15 residues. The germline V gene encodes CDR1 LNHDA and CDR2 SQIVND (reference sequence). Regarding this clone: The read ends 3 residues before the CDR3 terminus; that terminus is restored from the germline J gene.

Sequencing used immunoSEQ multiplex PCR; TCRdb keeps in-frame clones, though not all of them. This repertoire includes about 40,000 clones. The chain combines TRBV19 with TRBJ2-3; D possibly corresponds to TRBD1 (6 bases). The sample comprised blood buffy coat. The source is a woman between 18 and 70 years old with a cervical HPV16 infection that either progressed to CIN3+ or cleared (not recorded which). The CDR3 sequence is CASSIQDSGNQPQYF. The sequenced CDR3 bases are TGTGCCAGTAGTATACAGGACAGCGGCAATCAGCCG.